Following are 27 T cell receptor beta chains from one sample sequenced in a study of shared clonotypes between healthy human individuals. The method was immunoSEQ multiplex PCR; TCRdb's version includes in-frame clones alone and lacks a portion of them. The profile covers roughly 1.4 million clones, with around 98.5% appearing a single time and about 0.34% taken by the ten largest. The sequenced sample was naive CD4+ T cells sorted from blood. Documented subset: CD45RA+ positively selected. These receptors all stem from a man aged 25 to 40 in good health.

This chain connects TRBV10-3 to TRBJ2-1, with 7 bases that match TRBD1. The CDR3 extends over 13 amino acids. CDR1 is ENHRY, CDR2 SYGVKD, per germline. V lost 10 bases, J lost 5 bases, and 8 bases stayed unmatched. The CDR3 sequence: CASRGGLNNEQFF. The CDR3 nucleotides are TGTGCCAGTAGAGGGGGCTTAAACAATGAGCAGTTCTTC.

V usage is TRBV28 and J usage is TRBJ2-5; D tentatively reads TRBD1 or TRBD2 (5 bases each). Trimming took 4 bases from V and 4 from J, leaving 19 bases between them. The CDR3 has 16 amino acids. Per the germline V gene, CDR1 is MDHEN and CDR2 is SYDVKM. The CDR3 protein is CASSSQGREELETQYF. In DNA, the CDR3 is TGTGCCAGCAGTTCTCAGGGACGAGAGGAATTAGAGACCCAGTACTTC. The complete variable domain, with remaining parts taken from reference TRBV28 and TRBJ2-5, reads DVKVTQSSRYLVKRTGEKVFLECVQDMDHENMFWYRQDPGLGLRLIYFSYDVKMKEKGDIPEGYSVSREKKERFSLILESASTNQTSMYLCASSSQGREELETQYFGPGTRLLVL.

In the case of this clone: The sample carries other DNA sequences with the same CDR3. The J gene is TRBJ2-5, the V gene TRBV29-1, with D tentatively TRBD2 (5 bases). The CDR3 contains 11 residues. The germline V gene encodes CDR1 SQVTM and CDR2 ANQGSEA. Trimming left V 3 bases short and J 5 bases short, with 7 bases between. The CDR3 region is CSVDSGETQYF. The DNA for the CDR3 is TGCAGCGTTGATTCGGGGGAGACCCAGTACTTC.

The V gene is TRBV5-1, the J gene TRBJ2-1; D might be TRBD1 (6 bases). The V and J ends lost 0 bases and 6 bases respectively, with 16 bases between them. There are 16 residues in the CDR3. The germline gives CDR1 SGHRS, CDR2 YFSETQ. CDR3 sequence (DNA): TGCGCCAGCAGCTTGGATACAGGGTTATGGGGCAATGAGCAGTTCTTC. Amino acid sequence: CASSLDTGLWGNEQFF.

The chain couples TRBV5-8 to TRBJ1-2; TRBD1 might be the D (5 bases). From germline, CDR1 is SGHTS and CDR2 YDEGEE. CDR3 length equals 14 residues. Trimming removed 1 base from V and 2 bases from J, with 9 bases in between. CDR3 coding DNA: TGTGCCAGCAGCTTGCACAGACAGAACTATGGCTACACCTTC. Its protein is CASSLHRQNYGYTF.

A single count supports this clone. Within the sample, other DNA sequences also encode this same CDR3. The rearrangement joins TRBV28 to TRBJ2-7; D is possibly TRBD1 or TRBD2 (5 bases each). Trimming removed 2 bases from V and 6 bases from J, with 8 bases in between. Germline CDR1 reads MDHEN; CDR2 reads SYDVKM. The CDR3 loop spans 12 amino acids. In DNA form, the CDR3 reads TGTGCCAGCAGTTTAGGTGGGGGCGAGCAGTACTTC. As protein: CASSLGGGEQYF. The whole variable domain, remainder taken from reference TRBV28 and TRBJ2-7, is DVKVTQSSRYLVKRTGEKVFLECVQDMDHENMFWYRQDPGLGLRLIYFSYDVKMKEKGDIPEGYSVSREKKERFSLILESASTNQTSMYLCASSLGGGEQYFGPGTRLTVT.

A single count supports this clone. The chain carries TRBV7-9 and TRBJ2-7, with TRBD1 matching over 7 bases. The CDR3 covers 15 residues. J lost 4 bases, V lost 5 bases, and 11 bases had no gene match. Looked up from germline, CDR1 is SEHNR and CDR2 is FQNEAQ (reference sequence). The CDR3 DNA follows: TGTGCCAGCAGCGAACGGGACAGTACTAAGTACGAGCAGTACTTC. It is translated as CASSERDSTKYEQYF.

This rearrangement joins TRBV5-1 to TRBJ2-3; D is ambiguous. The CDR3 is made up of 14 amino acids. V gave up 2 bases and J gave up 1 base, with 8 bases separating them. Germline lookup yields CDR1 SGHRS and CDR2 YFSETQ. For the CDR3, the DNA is TGCGCCAGCAGCTTAGTCCACGGCACAGATACGCAGTATTTT. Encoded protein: CASSLVHGTDTQYF.

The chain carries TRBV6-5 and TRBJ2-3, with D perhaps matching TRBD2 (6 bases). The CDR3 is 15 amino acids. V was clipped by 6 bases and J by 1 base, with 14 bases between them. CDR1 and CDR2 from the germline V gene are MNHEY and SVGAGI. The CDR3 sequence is CASSGGAQGTDTQYF. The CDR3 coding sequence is TGTGCCAGCAGCGGCGGGGCTCAGGGCACAGATACGCAGTATTTT.

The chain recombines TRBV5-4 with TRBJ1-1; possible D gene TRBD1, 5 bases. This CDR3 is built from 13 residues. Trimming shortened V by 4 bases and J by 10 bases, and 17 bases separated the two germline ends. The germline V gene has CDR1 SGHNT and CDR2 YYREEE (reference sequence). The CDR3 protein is CASSPWDSVGAFF. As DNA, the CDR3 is TGTGCCAGCAGCCCCTGGGACTCCGTCGGAGCTTTCTTT.

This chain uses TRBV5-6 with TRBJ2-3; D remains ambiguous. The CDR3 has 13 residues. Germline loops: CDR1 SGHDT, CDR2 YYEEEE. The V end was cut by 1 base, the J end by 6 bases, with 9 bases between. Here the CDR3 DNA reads TGTGCCAGCAGCTTGCAGCTTGGGGATACGCAGTATTTT. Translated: CASSLQLGDTQYF.

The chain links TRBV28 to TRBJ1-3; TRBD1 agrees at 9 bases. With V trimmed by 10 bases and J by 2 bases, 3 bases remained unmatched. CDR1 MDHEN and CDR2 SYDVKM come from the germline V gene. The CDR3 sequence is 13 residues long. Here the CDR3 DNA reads TGTGCCACAAGACAGGGGGCTGGAAACACCATATATTTT. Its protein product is CATRQGAGNTIYF.

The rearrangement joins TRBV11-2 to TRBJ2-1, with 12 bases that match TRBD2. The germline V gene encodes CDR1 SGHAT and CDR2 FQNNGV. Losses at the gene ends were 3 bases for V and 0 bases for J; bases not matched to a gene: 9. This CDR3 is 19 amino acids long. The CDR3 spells CASSLPTSGGSSSYNEQFF. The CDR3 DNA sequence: TGTGCCAGCAGCTTGCCCACTAGCGGGGGGTCGAGCTCCTACAATGAGCAGTTCTTC.

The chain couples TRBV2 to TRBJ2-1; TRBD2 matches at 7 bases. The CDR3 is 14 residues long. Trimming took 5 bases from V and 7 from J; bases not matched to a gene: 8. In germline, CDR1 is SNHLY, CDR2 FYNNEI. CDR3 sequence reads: CASSLRDGRNEQFF. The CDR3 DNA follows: TGTGCCAGCAGTTTACGAGACGGGAGGAATGAGCAGTTCTTC. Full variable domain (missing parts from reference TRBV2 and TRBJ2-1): EPEVTQTPSHQVTQMGQEVILRCVPISNHLYFYWYRQILGQKVEFLVSFYNNEISEKSEIFDDQFSVERPDGSNFTLKIRSTKLEDSAMYFCASSLRDGRNEQFFGPGTRLTVL.

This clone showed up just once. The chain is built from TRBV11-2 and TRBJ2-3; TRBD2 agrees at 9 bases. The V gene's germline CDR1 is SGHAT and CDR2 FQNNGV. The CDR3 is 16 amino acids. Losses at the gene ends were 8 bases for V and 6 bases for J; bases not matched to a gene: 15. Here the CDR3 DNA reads TGTGCCAGCCGCCGGGCGGGGAGCGGGAGGCGTGATACGCAGTATTTT. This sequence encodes CASRRAGSGRRDTQYF.

The CDR3 is CASTVSYEQYF. The CDR3 DNA reads TGTGCCAGCACGGTCAGCTACGAGCAGTACTTC. The V call is TRBV2, the J call TRBJ2-7; D is ambiguous. V was cut by 7 bases and J by 3 bases, with 7 bases left in between. The CDR3 is made up of 11 amino acids. The V gene's germline CDR1 is SNHLY and CDR2 FYNNEI.

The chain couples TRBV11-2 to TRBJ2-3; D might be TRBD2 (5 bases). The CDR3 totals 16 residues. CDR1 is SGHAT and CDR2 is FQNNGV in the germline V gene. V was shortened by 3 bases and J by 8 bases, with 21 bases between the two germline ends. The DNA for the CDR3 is TGTGCCAGCAGCTTTGGTCCGGACTTTATCGGTGGTACGCAGTATTTT. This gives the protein CASSFGPDFIGGTQYF.

In DNA, the CDR3 is TGTGCCACCAGCAGAGCCCCCGCAGGGGAAGGGACCCAGTACTTC. Its protein product is CATSRAPAGEGTQYF. The J gene is TRBJ2-5, the V gene TRBV15; tentative D call: TRBD1 (6 bases). The V gene's germline CDR1 is LNHNV and CDR2 YYDKDF (reference sequence). Deletions cut 1 base from V and 7 bases from J, with 16 bases between. The CDR3 sequence is 15 residues long.

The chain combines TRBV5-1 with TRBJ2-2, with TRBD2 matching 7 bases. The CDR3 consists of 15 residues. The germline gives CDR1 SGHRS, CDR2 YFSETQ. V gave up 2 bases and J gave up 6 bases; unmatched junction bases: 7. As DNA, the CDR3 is TGCGCCAGCAGCTTCGGGACTACGGGGCCCGGGGAGCTGTTTTTT. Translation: CASSFGTTGPGELFF.

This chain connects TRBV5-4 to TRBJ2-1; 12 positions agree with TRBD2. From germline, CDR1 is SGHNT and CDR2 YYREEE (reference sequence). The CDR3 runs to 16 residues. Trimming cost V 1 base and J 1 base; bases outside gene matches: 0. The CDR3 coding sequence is TGTGCCAGCAGCTTGACTAGCGGGAGGTCCTACAATGAGCAGTTCTTC. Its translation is CASSLTSGRSYNEQFF.

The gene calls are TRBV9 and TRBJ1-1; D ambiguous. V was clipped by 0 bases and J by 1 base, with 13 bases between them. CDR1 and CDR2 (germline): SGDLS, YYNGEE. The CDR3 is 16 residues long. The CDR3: CASSVAGGSWNTEAFF. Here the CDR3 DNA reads TGTGCCAGCAGCGTAGCAGGAGGGTCCTGGAACACTGAAGCTTTCTTT.

The CDR3 loop reads CASKSRGIMDEQFF. The CDR3 nucleotides read TGTGCCAGCAAGTCCCGCGGGATAATGGATGAGCAGTTCTTC. This chain links TRBV2 with TRBJ2-1; tentative D call: TRBD2 (6 bases). Germline V CDR1 and CDR2: SNHLY, FYNNEI. V was clipped by 7 bases and J by 8 bases, with 18 bases between them. The CDR3 is made up of 14 amino acids.

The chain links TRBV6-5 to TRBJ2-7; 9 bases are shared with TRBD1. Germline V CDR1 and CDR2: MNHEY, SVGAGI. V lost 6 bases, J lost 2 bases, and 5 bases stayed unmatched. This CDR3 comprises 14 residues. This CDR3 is CASRAGQGTYEQYF. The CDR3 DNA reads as TGTGCCAGCAGAGCCGGACAGGGGACCTACGAGCAGTACTTC.

The CDR3 bases are TGTGCCAGCAGCCCCGGCGGACTAGCGGGACTCACAGATACGCAGTATTTT. Protein: CASSPGGLAGLTDTQYF. V is TRBV7-9 and J is TRBJ2-3; the match to TRBD2 covers 12 bases. CDR1 is SEHNR and CDR2 is FQNEAQ in the germline V gene (reference sequence). The CDR3 sequence is 17 residues long. The ends lost 5 bases at V and 2 bases at J; junction bases unmatched: 8.

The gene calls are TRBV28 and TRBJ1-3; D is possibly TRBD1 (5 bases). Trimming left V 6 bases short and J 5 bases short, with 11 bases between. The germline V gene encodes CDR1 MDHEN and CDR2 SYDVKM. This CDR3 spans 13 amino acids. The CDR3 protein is CASRSVDRNTIYF. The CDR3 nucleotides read TGTGCCAGCAGATCCGTGGACAGAAACACCATATATTTT.

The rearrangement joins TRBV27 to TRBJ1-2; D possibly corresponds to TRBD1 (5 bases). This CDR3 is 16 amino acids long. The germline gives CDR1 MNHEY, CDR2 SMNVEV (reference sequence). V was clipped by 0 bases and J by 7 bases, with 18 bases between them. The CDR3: CASSLSKAGRVGGYTF. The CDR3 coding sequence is TGTGCCAGCAGTTTATCGAAGGCGGGGCGAGTTGGTGGCTACACCTTC.

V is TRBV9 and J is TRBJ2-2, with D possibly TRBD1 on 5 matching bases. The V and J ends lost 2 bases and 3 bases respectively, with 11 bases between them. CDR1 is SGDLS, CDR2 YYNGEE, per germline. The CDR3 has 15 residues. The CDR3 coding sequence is TGTGCCAGCAGCGTGCGGCAGGGCTACACCGGGGAGCTGTTTTTT. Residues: CASSVRQGYTGELFF.